There are a few counts of the clone carrying this TCR beta chain. Antigen: not known. Primary, local recurrence and metastasis osteosarcoma tumors were taken after treatment from poor-prognosis patients. Assay used: immunoSEQ multiplex PCR; TCRdb lists only in-frame clones, some missing. The repertoire holds 2,500 to 3,000 clones, roughly three quarters seen once, with around a tenth in the top ten. Germline CDR1 MGHRA, CDR2 YSYEKL. V shed 3 bases, J shed 1 base, and the junction held 10 bases outside the gene matches. This CDR3 is 17 amino acids long. These data come from a study of the immune and genomic landscape of osteosarcoma. The study, taken as a whole, reports: Productive clonality stayed low overall, though C3 exceeded C1. No matched normal tissue; external skin and blood data served as benchmarks.

This TCR derives from a woman aged 18-29 years with osteosarcoma. The source material was metastatic tumor tissue from the lung. This chain joins TRBV4-1 and TRBJ2-7; 9 bases line up with TRBD1. CDR3 in amino acids: CASSHKDGQGPSYEQYF. The CDR3 DNA is TGCGCCAGCAGCCACAAAGACGGACAGGGGCCGTCCTACGAGCAGTACTTC.